The text below deals with one T cell receptor (beta chain). This sample was included in a study of blood T cell repertoires in COVID-19. Per the authors' pipeline: Reference gene primer amplification gave estimated nucleated cell counts. Sequencing used immunoSEQ multiplex PCR; TCRdb keeps in-frame clones, though not all of them. The V and J calls and clone size are taken from that table; D and trimming were inferred from the DNA. The table records fewer than 500,000 clones, about 87% of them present only once. The TCR comes from a man between 18 and 35 years old with COVID-19, enrolled during active disease. The material sequenced was peripheral blood.

CDR3 amino acids: CASCRSGTGDEKLFF. The CDR3 region has the DNA TGTGCCAGCTGCCGGTCCGGGACAGGGGATGAAAAACTGTTTTTT. The chain links TRBV6-5 to TRBJ1-4; the match to TRBD1 covers 10 bases. With 8 bases clipped from V and 6 bases from J, the junction kept 9 bases outside the gene matches. There are 15 residues in the CDR3. Germline loops: CDR1 MNHEY, CDR2 SVGAGI.